The sequence of this TCR beta chain was determined in a study of blood T cell repertoires in COVID-19. Germline V gene lookup returns CDR1 SQVTM and CDR2 ANQGSEA. V shed 7 bases, J shed 6 bases, and the junction held 7 bases outside the gene matches. This CDR3 has 13 amino acids. TCRdb's copy holds only in-frame clones and misses some; the assay was immunoSEQ multiplex PCR. Of about 200,000 clones in the sample, under 90% are singletons; the top ten hold around 6%. The V call is TRBV29-1, the J call TRBJ1-3; 9 nucleotides align to TRBD1. The TCR sequence derives from a man aged 55 to 70 who had recovered from COVID-19. The sequenced sample was peripheral blood. CDR3 loop: CSAQTGGENTIYF. CDR3 bases: TGCAGCGCCCAAACAGGGGGCGAAAACACCATATATTTT.